This T cell receptor beta chain was sequenced in a study of T cell changes during pregnancy in multiple sclerosis. Germline V CDR1 and CDR2: MNHEY, SMNVEV (reference sequence). V gave up 3 bases and J gave up 6 bases, with 11 bases separating them. This CDR3 contains 13 residues. Here immunoSEQ multiplex PCR was the method, and the copy in TCRdb shows in-frame clones only, minus some. The sample has 65,000 to 75,000 clones; roughly nine tenths are singletons. Specimen: peripheral blood, collected in the second trimester of pregnancy. This sequence was found in a female donor with multiple sclerosis, enrolled in a pregnancy study. The V call is TRBV27, the J call TRBJ1-2; TRBD1 is a possible D gene (6 bases). CDR3 in amino acids: CASSFLGADGYTF. The CDR3 coding sequence is TGTGCCAGCAGTTTTTTGGGGGCGGATGGCTACACCTTC.